These T cell receptor beta chains were read from a single sample in a study of control samples from healthy donors and cancer patients. The data were produced by immunoSEQ multiplex PCR, yet TCRdb's version contains in-frame clones alone and is incomplete. The top ten clones hold 14% of a sample with roughly 130,000 clones, roughly 94% of them seen once. The sample comprised PBMCs. These receptors were obtained from a man aged 55 to 69 with colorectal cancer. CDR3s include the opening cysteine and the closing phenylalanine or tryptophan. D genes are given only for firm matches. For some rows the clone size is stated as once, few or many, or as a class when expanded; others skip it.

d_gene	abundance	v_gene	j_gene	CDR3aa	CDR3nt
.	.	TRBV5-1	TRBJ1-2	CASSLGVNPLHTGYTF	TGCGCCAGCAGCTTGGGGGTCAACCCCCTCCATACTGGCTACACCTTC
.	.	TRBV3-1/TRBV3-2	TRBJ2-3	CASSSLGDTQYF	TGTGCCAGCAGCTCTTTGGGGGATACGCAGTATTTT
.	.	TRBV3-1/TRBV3-2	TRBJ1-4	CASSPGGGGEKLFF	TGTGCCAGCAGCCCTGGGGGGGGTGGTGAAAAACTGTTTTTT
.	.	TRBV5-1	TRBJ1-5	CASSLGVEGQPQHF	TGCGCCAGCAGCTTGGGGGTGGAGGGTCAGCCCCAGCATTTT
TRBD1	.	TRBV5-1	TRBJ2-1	CASSFGGQAVDEQFF	TGCGCCAGCAGCTTCGGCGGACAGGCGGTCGATGAGCAGTTCTTC
.	.	TRBV29-1	TRBJ1-2	CSVVRGTYGYTF	TGCAGCGTTGTTCGAGGGACCTATGGCTACACCTTC
.	once	TRBV3-1/TRBV3-2	TRBJ2-5	CASSRDYQETQYF	TGTGCCAGCAGCCGGGACTACCAAGAGACCCAGTACTTC
.	.	TRBV6-5	TRBJ2-7	CASSPDGDFYEQYF	TGTGCCAGCAGCCCCGACGGGGATTTCTACGAGCAGTACTTC
.	.	TRBV29-1	TRBJ1-2	CSVEAIAVAAQGVNYGYTF	TGCAGCGTTGAAGCAATAGCCGTGGCAGCCCAAGGAGTTAACTATGGCTACACCTTC
TRBD1	once	TRBV28	TRBJ1-3	CASSLQGALFGNTIYF	TGTGCCAGCAGTCTCCAGGGGGCCCTCTTTGGAAACACCATATATTTT
.	.	TRBV4-2	TRBJ1-3	CASSQDAGVRFRSGNTIYF	TGTGCCAGCAGCCAAGATGCAGGGGTCCGATTCCGCTCTGGAAACACCATATATTTT
.	.	TRBV27	TRBJ1-2	CASSLSWQLYGYTF	TGTGCCAGCAGTTTATCTTGGCAGCTCTATGGCTACACCTTC